This is a list of T cell receptor beta chains from one sample in a study of neoadjuvant anti-PD-1 for oral cavity cancer. Sequenced by immunoSEQ multiplex PCR; TCRdb stores in-frame clones only, minus some. This sample has 80,000 to 95,000 clones, with roughly 80% found just once. The sample was PBMCs, taken before nivolumab (anti-PD-1) treatment. The receptors were gathered from a person between 40 and 85 years old with oral cavity squamous cell carcinoma. The CDR3 runs from the conserved cysteine through the conserved F or W. A D gene is named only where the DNA matches it firmly. Clone size is not always given. Where it is, it says once, few, many or a class for expanded clones.

d_gene: TRBD1
abundance: NA
j_gene: TRBJ1-5
len: 14
v_gene: TRBV5-4
CDR3nt: TGTGCCAGCAGCGAAAACAGGGGGGATCAGCCCCAGCATTTT
CDR3aa: CASSENRGDQPQHF

d_gene: NA
abundance: NA
j_gene: TRBJ1-5
len: 14
v_gene: TRBV2
CDR3nt: TGTGCCAGCAGTGTAGTGAATAGCAATCAGCCCCAGCATTTT
CDR3aa: CASSVVNSNQPQHF

d_gene: NA
abundance: NA
j_gene: TRBJ1-2
len: 8
v_gene: TRBV21-1
CDR3nt: TGTGCCAGCAGCGGCTACACCTTC
CDR3aa: CASSGYTF

d_gene: NA
abundance: NA
j_gene: TRBJ2-5
len: 10
v_gene: TRBV30
CDR3nt: TGTGCCTGGACGGCAGGGACCCAGTACTTC
CDR3aa: CAWTAGTQYF

d_gene: TRBD2
abundance: NA
j_gene: TRBJ2-7
len: 16
v_gene: TRBV7-9
CDR3nt: TGTGCCAGCAGCTCCACGACTAGCGGGAGAGTGTACGAGCAGTACTTC
CDR3aa: CASSSTTSGRVYEQYF

d_gene: NA
abundance: NA
j_gene: TRBJ2-7
len: 13
v_gene: TRBV27
CDR3nt: TGTGCCAGCAGTCCTCAGGGGTTTGGCGAGCAGTACTTC
CDR3aa: CASSPQGFGEQYF

d_gene: NA
abundance: NA
j_gene: TRBJ2-5
len: 11
v_gene: TRBV30
CDR3nt: TGTGCCTGGAAGGCCCAAGAGACCCAGTACTTC
CDR3aa: CAWKAQETQYF

d_gene: TRBD1
abundance: NA
j_gene: TRBJ1-1
len: 15
v_gene: TRBV5-8
CDR3nt: TGTGCCAGCAGCTCTGACAGGGGGCTGAACACTGAAGCTTTCTTT
CDR3aa: CASSSDRGLNTEAFF

d_gene: NA
abundance: NA
j_gene: TRBJ1-5
len: 14
v_gene: TRBV5-1
CDR3nt: TGCGCCAGCAGCTTGGAAGGTGGCAATCAGCCCCAGCATTTT
CDR3aa: CASSLEGGNQPQHF

d_gene: NA
abundance: once
j_gene: TRBJ1-2
len: 14
v_gene: TRBV2
CDR3nt: TGTGCCAGCAGTGAGCAGGGGCCTAACTATGGCTACACCTTC
CDR3aa: CASSEQGPNYGYTF

d_gene: NA
abundance: NA
j_gene: TRBJ2-1
len: 15
v_gene: TRBV6-6
CDR3nt: TGTGCCAGCAGGGATCGGGAAGCGAGCTACAATGAGCAGTTCTTC
CDR3aa: CASRDREASYNEQFF

d_gene: NA
abundance: once
j_gene: TRBJ2-5
len: 14
v_gene: TRBV7-2
CDR3nt: TGTGCCAGCAGCTTAGCTCGTTTCGGAGAGACCCAGTACTTC
CDR3aa: CASSLARFGETQYF

d_gene: TRBD2
abundance: NA
j_gene: TRBJ2-6
len: 17
v_gene: TRBV27
CDR3nt: TGTGCCAGCAGTTCGGGGTTGGGGGGGGCTGGGGCCAACGTCCTGACTTTC
CDR3aa: CASSSGLGGAGANVLTF

d_gene: NA
abundance: NA
j_gene: TRBJ1-3
len: 14
v_gene: TRBV28
CDR3nt: TGTGCCAGCCCTCAGGGGCAGTCTGGAAACACCATATATTTT
CDR3aa: CASPQGQSGNTIYF